The T cell receptor (beta chain) described here comes from a study of blood T cells in healthy people across ages. This clonotype has more than one count but fewer than ten. Combining a sample-barcoded 5' primer with a J-beta primer mix, a second PCR ran for roughly 7 to 12 cycles. Via MiXCR, TCRdb re-called the 5' RACE reads, giving one row per CDR3 protein. The sample lists over 500,000 distinct CDR3 sequences; 25% to 35% were seen once. These same data were also listed under a study on T cells of mothers and their children. This second report adds: The authors added sample barcodes and 2-4 random nucleotides using the M1S primer of the second PCR.

Sequencing input: blood. This sequence was found in a boy between 2 and 15 years old in good health.

CDR3 protein: CSVEAADTGQETQYF. The CDR3 coding sequence is TGCAGCGTTGAAGCCGCGGACACAGGGCAAGAGACCCAGTACTTC. This chain uses TRBV29-1 with TRBJ2-5; a weak D match, TRBD1 (6 bases). Trimming stripped 1 base from V and 2 bases from J, with 14 bases between. The CDR3 extends over 15 amino acids. The germline gives CDR1 SQVTM, CDR2 ANQGSEA.